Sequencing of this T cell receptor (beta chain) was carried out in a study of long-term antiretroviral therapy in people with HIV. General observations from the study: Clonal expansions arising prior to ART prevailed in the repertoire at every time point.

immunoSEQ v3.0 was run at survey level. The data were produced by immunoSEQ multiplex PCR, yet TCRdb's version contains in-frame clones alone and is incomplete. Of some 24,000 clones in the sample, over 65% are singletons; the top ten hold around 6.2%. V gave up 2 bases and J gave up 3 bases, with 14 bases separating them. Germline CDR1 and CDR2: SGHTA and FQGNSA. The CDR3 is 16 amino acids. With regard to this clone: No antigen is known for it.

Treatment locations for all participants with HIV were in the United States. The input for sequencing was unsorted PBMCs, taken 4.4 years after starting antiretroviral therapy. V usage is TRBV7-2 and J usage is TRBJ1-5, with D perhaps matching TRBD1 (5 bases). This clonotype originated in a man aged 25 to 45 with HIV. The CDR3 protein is CASSLSAGSPNQPQHF. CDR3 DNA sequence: TGTGCCAGCAGCTTATCGGCAGGGAGCCCCAATCAGCCCCAGCATTTT.